This T cell receptor (beta chain) was captured in a study of blood T cell repertoires in COVID-19. Study details: The samples span acute and convalescent COVID-19 from the United States, Italy and Spain. In each case, the material was cDNA or gDNA derived from T cells, B-cell-depleted T cells, or PBMCs.

As handled by the study authors: Reference gene primer amplification in the assay estimated nucleated cell counts. The table came from immunoSEQ multiplex PCR; TCRdb's copy has only in-frame clones and leaves some out. V, J and clone size were drawn from that table, and D and trimming were deduced from the DNA. Of over 150,000 clones detected, about 80% appear once; the ten largest clones hold about 29%. This clone has just a few counts. This clonotype was sampled from a woman aged 55 to 70 with acute or convalescent COVID-19. Sequencing input: peripheral blood.

CDR3 DNA sequence: TGCGCCAGTCGGACAGGTCCTTTAGCTAACTATGGCTACACCTTC. It codes for CASRTGPLANYGYTF. The chain has TRBV10-1 and TRBJ1-2, with 7 bases lining up with TRBD1. The CDR3 is 15 amino acids. CDR1 and CDR2 (germline): WNHNN, SYGVQD (reference sequence). V lost 9 bases, J lost 0 bases, and 10 bases stayed unmatched.